Listed here are 5 T cell receptor beta chains from one sample, sequenced in a study of blood T cell repertoires in COVID-19. Sequenced by immunoSEQ multiplex PCR; TCRdb stores in-frame clones only, minus some. The data contain around 150,000 clones, 92% of them singletons. The sample consisted of peripheral blood. Receptor source: a man younger than 40 with COVID-19, enrolled during active disease.

The chain joins TRBV7-2 to TRBJ1-6; D is unresolved. From germline, CDR1 is SGHTA and CDR2 FQGNSA. V was pared by 1 base and J by 5 bases, with 12 bases between. The CDR3 loop spans 16 amino acids. The CDR3 DNA is TGTGCCAGCAGCTTAGAACTAGGCAGCAATAATTCACCCCTCCACTTT. It translates to CASSLELGSNNSPLHF.

V gene TRBV7-2 combines with J gene TRBJ2-3, with a tentative D call TRBD1 (5 bases). The CDR3 is made up of 16 amino acids. Trimming took off 3 bases at V and 1 base at J, with 14 bases between the two ends. The germline V gene encodes CDR1 SGHTA and CDR2 FQGNSA. The CDR3 reads CASSFLRVAGTDTQYF. CDR3 nucleotides: TGTGCCAGCAGCTTTCTCAGGGTTGCGGGCACAGATACGCAGTATTTT.

This clone was recorded once. The J gene is TRBJ1-1, the V gene TRBV7-2; possible D gene TRBD1, 5 bases. The CDR3 has 14 residues. The germline V gene encodes CDR1 SGHTA and CDR2 FQGNSA. Trimming removed 9 bases from V and 1 base from J, with 15 bases in between. The CDR3: CASRLIGGNTEAFF. CDR3 DNA sequence: TGTGCCAGTCGCTTAATCGGGGGGAACACTGAAGCTTTCTTT.

The chain combines TRBV6-2 or TRBV6-3 with TRBJ2-1, with D unclear. Per germline, CDR1 MNHEY and CDR2 SVGEGT. V lost 6 bases, J lost 15 bases, and 21 bases lay in between. This CDR3 contains 13 residues. The CDR3: CASSLDSRAGGFF. The DNA for the CDR3 is TGTGCCAGCAGCCTTGACTCCCGTGCCGGCGGGTTCTTC.

The rearrangement links TRBV27 to TRBJ2-3; 7 positions agree with TRBD2. Germline values: CDR1 MNHEY, CDR2 SMNVEV (reference sequence). V lost 2 bases, J lost 7 bases, and 6 bases stayed unmatched. The CDR3 length is 14 residues. CDR3 nucleotides: TGTGCCAGCAGTTTAAGACAGACTAGCCATACGCAGTATTTT. Translated: CASSLRQTSHTQYF.